The T cell receptor beta chain under discussion was sequenced for a study of T cell responses to AZD1222 COVID-19 vaccine. The study's findings and limits: Repertoires were obtained solely post-peak T cell response. Vaccine-associated CD4 TCRs ranged over spike, dominating at 160-218 and 743-854. In the spike-specific TCR repertoire, nearly half reportedly target unmutated variant regions. Donors were largely white British and mainly female; clonal diversity was possibly underestimated.

Regarding this clone: Its antigen is as yet unknown.

Sequencing was performed with immunoSEQ multiplex PCR; in TCRdb, only in-frame clones are kept and a portion is missing. The profile shows about 120,000 clones, 92% of them singletons. The CDR3 runs to 15 residues. V lost 1 base and J lost 3, with 10 bases in between. The V gene's germline CDR1 is SGHTA and CDR2 FQGNSA. This sample comprised peripheral blood, obtained on day 0 of AZD1222 vaccination. This chain uses TRBV7-2 with TRBJ1-5, with no clear D. The receptor's source is an adult in good health. CDR3 nucleotide sequence: TGTGCCAGCAGCTTAGGGGAGCGGGACAATCAGCCCCAGCATTTT. This gives the protein CASSLGERDNQPQHF.